Each of the 24 T cell receptor beta chains below was sequenced from the same sample in a study of blood T cell repertoires in COVID-19. Clones were sequenced by immunoSEQ multiplex PCR, and TCRdb holds only the in-frame ones, with some missing. The data contain about 200,000 clones, roughly 90% of them singletons. Sequencing was carried out using peripheral blood. Receptors originate from a woman between 45 and 60 years old with acute or convalescent COVID-19.

This clone was seen only once. The chain has TRBV27 and TRBJ2-7; D unclear. The CDR3 is 13 amino acids. The V gene lost 0 bases and the J gene lost 2 bases, with 5 bases spanning the gap. The germline V gene encodes CDR1 MNHEY and CDR2 SMNVEV (reference sequence). Here the CDR3 DNA reads TGTGCCAGCAGTTTATCCCCCACCTACGAGCAGTACTTC. Protein product: CASSLSPTYEQYF.

This chain links TRBV5-6 with TRBJ1-3; D is unresolved. Trimming left V 5 bases short and J 8 bases short, with 14 bases between. Per the germline V gene, CDR1 is SGHDT and CDR2 is YYEEEE. This CDR3 is built from 13 residues. Here the CDR3 DNA reads TGTGCCAGCAGGGGAACTCGGGGTGACACCATATATTTT. Its protein is CASRGTRGDTIYF. Supplemented by reference TRBV5-6 and TRBJ1-3, the full variable domain reads DAGVTQSPTHLIKTRGQQVTLRCSPKSGHDTVSWYQQALGQGPQFIFQYYEEEERQRGNFPDRFSGHQFPNYSSELNVNALLLGDSALYLCASRGTRGDTIYFGEGSWLTVV.

The chain combines TRBV21-1 with TRBJ2-7; TRBD2, the table's D call, was not compared with the DNA. TRBV21-1 is reported as a pseudogene. This CDR3 has 16 amino acids. The CDR3 spells CASSKTLAGDPGEQYF. The CDR3 DNA reads as TGTGCCAGCAGCAAAACCCTAGCGGGAGATCCAGGGGAGCAGTACTTC.

The chain recombines TRBV6-5 with TRBJ1-1; TRBD1 is a possible D gene (6 bases). From germline, CDR1 is MNHEY and CDR2 SVGAGI. V gave up 6 bases and J gave up 5 bases, with 13 bases separating them. The CDR3 runs to 13 residues. The CDR3 region has the DNA TGTGCCAGCAGCCCCCGGACAGTGACTGAAGCTTTCTTT. Amino acids: CASSPRTVTEAFF.

The gene calls are TRBV19 and TRBJ2-3; D remains ambiguous. Trimming shortened V by 1 base and J by 2 bases, and 10 bases separated the two germline ends. Looked up from germline, CDR1 is LNHDA and CDR2 is SQIVND (reference sequence). The length of the CDR3 is 15 residues. The CDR3 sequence: CASSIGALDTDTQYF. The CDR3 region has the DNA TGTGCCAGTAGTATAGGGGCCTTGGACACAGATACGCAGTATTTT.

This chain uses TRBV9 with TRBJ1-2; no definite D call. The CDR3 extends over 15 amino acids. CDR1 and CDR2 (germline): SGDLS, YYNGEE. Between the trimmed V and J ends, which lost 1 base and 8 bases, there was a span of 18 bases. The chain's CDR3 is CASSVYPSTEGGYTF. The CDR3 DNA reads as TGTGCCAGCAGCGTATACCCATCCACAGAGGGCGGCTACACCTTC.

V gene TRBV10-2 combines with J gene TRBJ1-3, with 7 bases lining up with TRBD1. Germline CDR1 is WSHSY and CDR2 is SAAADI. CDR3 length: 14 residues. Trimming cost V 2 bases and J 2 bases; bases outside gene matches: 0. CDR3 sequence (DNA): TGCGCCAGCAGTGAGACAGGGGCTGGAAACACCATATATTTT. This translates into CASSETGAGNTIYF.

The chain employs TRBV27 and TRBJ1-1; TRBD1 aligns across 7 bases. The germline V gene has CDR1 MNHEY and CDR2 SMNVEV (reference sequence). The CDR3 covers 16 residues. The V gene end was trimmed by 7 bases and the J gene end by 7 bases; junction bases not matched to a gene: 18. CDR3 sequence (DNA): TGTGCCAGCACTCCTTTGAGGGGGCGCGGATCTGGTGAAGCTTTCTTT. Amino acids: CASTPLRGRGSGEAFF.

The rearrangement joins TRBV5-1 to TRBJ2-3, with TRBD1 matching 9 bases. The CDR3 is 14 amino acids. CDR1 and CDR2 (germline): SGHRS, YFSETQ. The V segment lost 4 bases and the J segment 6 bases; nucleotides outside the gene matches: 6. In DNA, the CDR3 is TGCGCCAGCAGCGTAACAGGGGGCTGGGATACGCAGTATTTT. As protein: CASSVTGGWDTQYF.

This clone was seen a single time. This rearrangement joins TRBV27 to TRBJ1-2; 7 nucleotides line up with TRBD1. This CDR3 has 15 amino acids. Trimming took 5 bases from V and 0 from J; bases not matched to a gene: 6. Germline lookup yields CDR1 MNHEY and CDR2 SMNVEV (reference sequence). Here the CDR3 DNA reads TGTGCCAGCAGTCCGAGGACAGGCCCTAACTATGGCTACACCTTC. Its translation: CASSPRTGPNYGYTF.

The J gene is TRBJ2-3, the V gene TRBV5-1; 9 bases are a match to TRBD2. The junction had 5 bases not matched to a gene; V was cut back by 7 bases and J by 2 bases. CDR3 length: 14 amino acids. Germline CDR1 SGHRS, CDR2 YFSETQ. The CDR3 is CASALAGNTDTQYF. The CDR3 bases are TGCGCCAGCGCCCTAGCGGGGAACACAGATACGCAGTATTTT.

This clone appeared once. The rearrangement links TRBV20-1 to TRBJ1-1; no reliable D call. This CDR3 spans 10 amino acids. V was shortened by 2 bases and J by 9 bases, with 7 bases between the two germline ends. Germline V gives CDR1 DFQATT, CDR2 SNEGSKA (reference sequence). CDR3 region: CSARTGQAFF. CDR3 bases: TGCAGTGCTAGAACTGGGCAAGCTTTCTTT.

CDR3: CATSDPGQSQETQYF. The CDR3 DNA reads as TGTGCCACCAGTGACCCTGGACAGAGTCAAGAGACCCAGTACTTC. V usage is TRBV24-1 and J usage is TRBJ2-5; a possible D gene is TRBD1 (6 bases). CDR3 length equals 15 residues. Trimming pared 4 bases from V and 2 bases from J, leaving 13 bases between. The germline gives CDR1 KGHDR, CDR2 SFDVKD.

Worth noting for this clone: One junction end does not reproduce the germline sequence, and a read error may be involved. CDR3 amino acids: CASSLNLPGLVF. DNA for the CDR3: TGTGCCAGCAGTTTAAACTTGCCCGGGTTAGTCTTC. The genes are TRBV12-3 or TRBV12-4 and TRBJ2-1; D ambiguous. The CDR3 runs 12 residues.

V gene TRBV13 combines with J gene TRBJ2-3, with 14 bases aligning to TRBD2. The CDR3 consists of 19 residues. Germline V lookup: CDR1 PRHDT, CDR2 FYEKMQ (reference sequence). V dropped 4 bases and J dropped 1; count of bases not matched to a gene: 10. The CDR3 loop is CASSSPGLAGEGGTDTQYF. In DNA, the CDR3 is TGTGCCAGCAGCTCCCCGGGACTAGCGGGGGAGGGGGGCACAGATACGCAGTATTTT. Filled out from reference TRBV13 and TRBJ2-3, the complete variable domain reads AAGVIQSPRHLIKEKRETATLKCYPIPRHDTVYWYQQGPGQDPQFLISFYEKMQSDKGSIPDRFSAQQFSDYHSELNMSSLELGDSALYFCASSSPGLAGEGGTDTQYFGPGTRLTVL.

V is TRBV29-1 and J is TRBJ1-4; TRBD1 aligns across 8 bases. V trimming: 6 bases; J trimming: 8 bases; junction bases outside the gene matches: 8. The germline V gene has CDR1 SQVTM and CDR2 ANQGSEA. This CDR3 spans 13 amino acids. CDR3 region: CSVMDRVGEKLFF. CDR3 nucleotides: TGCAGCGTGATGGACAGGGTGGGGGAAAAACTGTTTTTT.

The J gene is TRBJ1-5, the V gene TRBV7-2; D possibly corresponds to TRBD1 (5 bases). Germline-derived CDR1 and CDR2 are SGHTA and FQGNSA. The CDR3 length is 14 residues. V was trimmed by 5 bases and J by 3 bases, leaving 11 bases between them. CDR3 nucleotides: TGTGCCAGCAGCGGCGGGGGGACCAATCAGCCCCAGCATTTT. Translated, it gives CASSGGGTNQPQHF.

In this sample, this clone turned up a few times. The chain has TRBV5-1 and TRBJ2-2; D is possibly TRBD2 (5 bases). V lost 4 bases and J lost 4, with 8 bases in between. The CDR3 consists of 13 residues. CDR1 is SGHRS, CDR2 YFSETQ, per germline. The DNA of the CDR3 is TGCGCCAGCAGCCTCGGAGGCACCGGGGAGCTGTTTTTT. Its translation is CASSLGGTGELFF.

This chain uses TRBV19 with TRBJ2-2, with 10 bases identical to TRBD2. Per the germline V gene, CDR1 is LNHDA and CDR2 is SQIVND (reference sequence). This CDR3 region has 17 residues. Trimming cost V 6 bases and J 2 bases; bases outside gene matches: 9. CDR3 amino acids: CASSSPGLAANTGELFF. CDR3 DNA: TGTGCCAGTAGCTCCCCTGGACTAGCGGCAAACACCGGGGAGCTGTTTTTT. Full variable domain (missing parts from reference TRBV19 and TRBJ2-2): DGGITQSPKYLFRKEGQNVTLSCEQNLNHDAMYWYRQDPGQGLRLIYYSQIVNDFQKGDIAEGYSVSREKKESFPLTVTSAQKNPTAFYLCASSSPGLAANTGELFFGEGSRLTVL.

V is TRBV29-1 and J is TRBJ2-1, with D tentatively TRBD2 (5 bases). The length of the CDR3 is 13 residues. Germline V CDR1 and CDR2: SQVTM, ANQGSEA. V lost 6 bases to trimming and J lost 9 bases, with 18 bases between them. The CDR3 nucleotides read TGCAGCGTAATGCCCCGACGACGGGGTGAGCAGTTCTTC. Translation gives CSVMPRRRGEQFF.

The chain employs TRBV9 and TRBJ1-4; the match to TRBD1 covers 12 bases. CDR1 and CDR2 (germline): SGDLS, YYNGEE. This CDR3 comprises 18 residues. V was clipped by 4 bases and J by 5 bases; unmatched bases: 12. The CDR3 coding sequence is TGTGCCAGCAGCTTCCGGGGACAGGGGGCGTCGGGAAATGAAAAACTGTTTTTT. Its protein is CASSFRGQGASGNEKLFF.

The gene calls are TRBV7-6 and TRBJ1-2, with unresolved D. V lost 1 base to trimming and J lost 8 bases, with 11 bases between them. This CDR3 has 13 amino acids. Germline CDR1 SGHVS, CDR2 FNYEAQ. CDR3 protein: CASSLDPRGGYTF. Written as DNA, the CDR3 is TGTGCCAGCAGCTTAGACCCTAGAGGAGGCTACACCTTC.

This clone has just one count. The V call is TRBV24-1, the J call TRBJ2-2, with TRBD1 matching over 7 bases. Germline V CDR1 and CDR2: KGHDR, SFDVKD. After removal of 6 bases from V and 6 bases from J, the junction contained 9 bases not matched to a gene. The CDR3 is made up of 15 amino acids. The CDR3 nucleotides are TGTGCCACCAGTATGGGACAGAAAACAGCCGGGGAGCTGTTTTTT. It specifies CATSMGQKTAGELFF.

As DNA, the CDR3 is TGTGCCAGCAGCCAATTCAAGGGAGCGGGAGACGGGGTCGAGCAGTACTTC. Translation: CASSQFKGAGDGVEQYF. The genes are TRBV3-1 (or the pseudogene TRBV3-2) and TRBJ2-7; TRBD2 matches 8 bases. With V trimmed by 2 bases and J by 6 bases, 15 bases remained unmatched. CDR1 and CDR2 from the germline V gene are LGHDT and YNNKEL (reference sequence). This CDR3 region has 17 residues.